This is a list of T cell receptor beta chains from one sample in a study of blood T cell repertoires in COVID-19. Only in-frame clones appear in the TCRdb table, and some are missing; sequencing was by immunoSEQ multiplex PCR. The sample has roughly 280,000 clones, around four fifths seen once. The sequencing sample was made of peripheral blood. These receptor sequences come from a man aged 55-75 years with acute or convalescent COVID-19. The CDR3 runs from the conserved cysteine through the conserved F or W.

>TRBJ2-5|TRBV18
CATGTSGHQETQYF
>TRBJ2-1|TRBV7-3
CASSLRRQGGWNEQFF
>TRBJ1-1|TRBV7-8
CASSFFQNTEAFF
>TRBJ1-2|TRBV3-1/TRBV3-2
CASSYWDRDDYGYTF
>TRBJ2-7|TRBV5-1
CASQAGTARIRDEQYF
>TRBJ1-6|TRBV5-1
CASSLVQGGSPLHF
>TRBJ2-1|TRBV27
CASRPPLAGGHNEQFF
>TRBJ1-5|TRBV4-2
CASSQLGTGGGSNQPQHF
>TRBJ1-3|TRBV30
CAWSFVEDTIYF
>TRBJ2-7|TRBV5-4
CASSLGGLAGDYEQYF
>TRBJ2-2|TRBV7-2
CASSSDTANTGELFF
>TRBJ2-7|TRBV11-2
CASSLETSRIYEQYF
>TRBJ1-2|TRBV7-9
CASSPGTGAIRDGYTF
>TRBJ2-1|TRBV5-6
CASSPGLAGGPSYNEQFF
>TRBJ2-1|TRBV5-8
CASSLPRVSPPYEQFF
>TRBJ2-3|TRBV2
CASSEQREGTNTQYF
>TRBJ1-6|TRBV7-8
CASSLARRNSPLHF